The clone carrying this T cell receptor beta chain was recorded once. In the authors' methods: Reference gene primer amplification yielded estimated nucleated cell counts. Clones were sequenced by immunoSEQ multiplex PCR, and TCRdb holds only the in-frame ones, with some missing. V, J and clone size are those of that table, while D and trimming were read from the DNA. Among over 55,000 clones listed, 75% to 95% were seen once. These data are taken from a study of blood T cell repertoires in COVID-19. About the research overall: Italy, Spain and the United States were the sources of the convalescent and acute COVID-19 samples.

Germline V gene data show CDR1 as SGHRS and CDR2 as YFSETQ. V lost 5 bases, J lost 9 bases, and 19 bases stayed unmatched. CDR3 length: 17 amino acids. V is TRBV5-1 and J is TRBJ2-2, with 7 bases identical to TRBD1. The receptor's source is a man in his 60s with acute or convalescent COVID-19. Sequences were obtained from peripheral blood. CDR3 protein: CASSLAVGQNTPWELFF. DNA for the CDR3: TGCGCCAGCAGTCTTGCGGTGGGACAGAATACACCGTGGGAGCTGTTTTTT.